The 22 T cell receptor beta chains below were found in one sample sequenced in a study of T-cell reconstitution after alpha-beta-depleted transplantation in children. TCRbeta library preparation incorporated unique molecular identifiers. One entry per CDR3 protein, called by TCRdb with MiXCR from the PCR reads. The table has 70,000 to 95,000 distinct CDR3 sequences, about 14% seen once. Specimen: PBMCs, mostly from graft donor cells, collected 180 days after TCRalphabeta/CD19-depleted stem cell transplant. Every receptor here comes from a male patient under 10 years old who had a stem cell transplant for acute lymphoblastic leukemia, so the T cells may come from the graft donor.

The chain joins TRBV7-9 to TRBJ2-3, with TRBD1 matching over 8 bases. V trimming: 5 bases; J trimming: 0 bases; junction bases outside the gene matches: 4. Germline lookup yields CDR1 SEHNR and CDR2 FQNEAQ (reference sequence). CDR3 length: 15 amino acids. CDR3 region: CASSPGQASTDTQYF. In DNA, the CDR3 is TGTGCCAGCAGCCCGGGACAGGCAAGCACAGATACGCAGTATTTT.

This clonotype was picked up a small number of times. The gene calls are TRBV2 and TRBJ1-6; 9 nucleotides align to TRBD1. The CDR3 is 15 amino acids. Per the germline V gene, CDR1 is SNHLY and CDR2 is FYNNEI. Losses at the gene ends were 6 bases for V and 13 bases for J; bases not matched to a gene: 13. As DNA, the CDR3 is TGTGCCAGCAGACCACACCGGGACAGGGCCCTCCCCCTCCACTTT. This encodes CASRPHRDRALPLHF.

J is TRBJ2-1 and V is TRBV29-1, with D possibly matching TRBD2 (7 bases). The germline V gene encodes CDR1 SQVTM and CDR2 ANQGSEA. V was trimmed by 2 bases and J by 2 bases, leaving 10 bases between them. The CDR3 sequence is 14 residues long. CDR3 sequence reads: CSVEMGGPYNEQFF. CDR3 nucleotide sequence: TGCAGCGTTGAAATGGGGGGGCCCTACAATGAGCAGTTCTTC.

A few counts support this clonotype. The chain recombines TRBV15 with TRBJ2-5; D not resolved. Germline V gene lookup returns CDR1 LNHNV and CDR2 YYDKDF (reference sequence). The CDR3 runs to 15 residues. V lost 3 bases and J 2 bases, leaving 13 bases between the germline ends. CDR3 loop: CATSSLGRKQETQYF. Here the CDR3 DNA reads TGTGCCACCAGCAGCCTTGGACGGAAGCAAGAGACCCAGTACTTC.

The rearrangement links TRBV29-1 to TRBJ2-3; 13 bases fit TRBD2. V dropped 6 bases and J dropped 5; count of bases not matched to a gene: 2. CDR1 and CDR2 (germline): SQVTM, ANQGSEA. The CDR3 length is 13 residues. CDR3 residues: CSVRLAGGDTQYF. DNA for the CDR3: TGCAGCGTAAGACTAGCGGGAGGAGATACGCAGTATTTT.

CDR3 DNA: TGCGCCAGCAGCCAATCCAATGGCCGTGAGGCAAGGGACTACGAGCAGTACTTC. Residues: CASSQSNGREARDYEQYF. J is TRBJ2-7 and V is TRBV4-1; the D is unclear. The germline gives CDR1 MGHRA, CDR2 YSYEKL. Trimming took 2 bases from V and 3 from J, leaving 23 bases between them. The CDR3 contains 18 residues.

This clonotype was seen more than once but under ten times. The genes are TRBV5-1 and TRBJ1-1; the D is unclear. The length of the CDR3 is 15 residues. The ends were cut back, 0 bases at V and 0 bases at J, with 9 bases in the middle. Germline CDR1 is SGHRS and CDR2 is YFSETQ. CDR3 residues: CASSLDKGMNTEAFF. The CDR3 coding sequence is TGCGCCAGCAGCTTGGATAAGGGCATGAACACTGAAGCTTTCTTT.

This clonotype was observed many times. The chain is built from TRBV5-1 and TRBJ2-1; TRBD2 agrees at 10 bases. The CDR3 totals 17 residues. Germline trimming cut 0 bases from V and 11 bases from J; bases unmatched to any gene: 14. CDR1 is SGHRS, CDR2 YFSETQ, per germline. CDR3 residues: CASSLGASGGRDGKQFF. CDR3 nucleotide sequence: TGCGCCAGCAGCTTGGGTGCTAGCGGGGGCCGTGACGGGAAGCAGTTCTTC.

The CDR3 bases are TGCAGTGTCGGGGGCGAACACCCCTACGAGCAGTACTTC. This gives the protein CSVGGEHPYEQYF. The chain uses TRBV20-1 and TRBJ2-7; D might be TRBD1 or TRBD2, each matching 6 bases. Germline CDR1 and CDR2: DFQATT and SNEGSKA (reference sequence). This CDR3 contains 13 residues. The V end lost 7 bases, the J end lost 2 bases, and 15 bases lay between the germline ends.

About this clonotype itself: This sequence may be a read error, since a much larger clone differs from it by one base. The genes are TRBV12-3 or TRBV12-4 and TRBJ2-2, with D uncertain. The CDR3 covers 15 residues. The CDR3 is CSSSLLGLNTGELFF. In DNA form, the CDR3 reads TGTTCCAGCAGTTTATTAGGGCTAAACACCGGGGAGCTGTTTTTT.

The chain employs TRBV27 and TRBJ1-1; no firm D call. The germline CDR1 and CDR2 sequences are MNHEY and SMNVEV (reference sequence). Trimming shortened V by 8 bases and J by 2 bases, and 15 bases separated the two germline ends. There are 14 residues in the CDR3. As DNA, the CDR3 is TGTGCCAGCTCTCTGGAAAGCCAAAACACTGAAGCTTTCTTT. Translation gives CASSLESQNTEAFF.

The chain links TRBV6-5 to TRBJ2-3; D unclear. The CDR3 extends over 15 amino acids. V lost 0 bases to trimming and J lost 2 bases, with 9 bases between them. The germline V gene has CDR1 MNHEY and CDR2 SVGAGI. The DNA of the CDR3 is TGTGCCAGCAGTTACTCGAGAACTCCCACAGATACGCAGTATTTT. Translated, it gives CASSYSRTPTDTQYF.

In this sample, this clonotype turned up a few times. The chain employs TRBV7-6 and TRBJ2-2; TRBD1 matches 12 bases. The trim removed 5 bases at V and 2 bases at J, leaving 6 bases unmatched. Germline CDR1 SGHVS, CDR2 FNYEAQ. This CDR3 is built from 17 residues. As DNA, the CDR3 is TGTGCCAGCAGCAGCCCCGGGACAGGGGGCAACACCGGGGAGCTGTTTTTT. Its protein product is CASSSPGTGGNTGELFF. The variable domain in full, with the rest retrieved from reference TRBV7-6 and TRBJ2-2, is GAGVSQSPRYKVTKRGQDVALRCDPISGHVSLYWYRQALGQGPEFLTYFNYEAQQDKSGLPNDRFSAERPEGSISTLTIQRTEQRDSAMYRCASSSPGTGGNTGELFFGEGSRLTVL.

This clonotype has a handful of counts. This chain uses TRBV3-1 with TRBJ1-1; 9 bases line up with TRBD1. Germline V gene lookup returns CDR1 LGHDT and CDR2 YNNKEL (reference sequence). The length of the CDR3 is 17 residues. Trimming cost V 1 base and J 1 base; bases outside gene matches: 7. The DNA for the CDR3 is TGTGCCAGCAGCCAAGTACTTGGACAGGGGTGGAACACTGAAGCTTTCTTT. Protein product: CASSQVLGQGWNTEAFF.

The V call is TRBV5-4, the J call TRBJ2-3, with 7 bases fitting TRBD2. CDR1 and CDR2 from the germline V gene are SGHNT and YYREEE (reference sequence). Losses at the gene ends were 4 bases for V and 6 bases for J; bases not matched to a gene: 8. The CDR3 contains 14 residues. The CDR3 coding sequence is TGTGCCAGCAGCATGGGGGAGGGTGTCGATACGCAGTATTTT. This encodes CASSMGEGVDTQYF.

This clonotype was found a few times. The chain is built from TRBV20-1 and TRBJ1-4; tentatively, D is TRBD1 (6 bases). Germline CDR1 is DFQATT and CDR2 is SNEGSKA (reference sequence). The CDR3 runs to 14 residues. The V and J ends lost 0 bases and 8 bases respectively, with 13 bases between them. The CDR3 bases are TGCAGTGCTAGAGAGGAGGGGGTCGGAGAAAAACTGTTTTTT. Translation gives CSAREEGVGEKLFF.

The V gene is TRBV6-2 or TRBV6-3, the J gene TRBJ2-7; 8 bases align to TRBD2. In germline, CDR1 is MNHEY, CDR2 SVGEGT. V shed 5 bases, J shed 5 bases, and the junction held 8 bases outside the gene matches. This CDR3 is built from 14 residues. DNA for the CDR3: TGTGCCAGCAGTCCGGGGACTAGTAGCGACGAGCAGTACTTC. This codes for CASSPGTSSDEQYF.

This clonotype came up a few times. The chain carries TRBV6-2 or TRBV6-3 and TRBJ1-1; D not certain. Germline CDR1 reads MNHEY; CDR2 reads SVGEGT. Trimming cost V 1 base and J 4 bases, with 10 bases left between them. The CDR3 sequence is 14 residues long. CDR3 coding DNA: TGTGCCAGCAGTTACTGGGCCGAGGGCACTGAAGCTTTCTTT. Translation: CASSYWAEGTEAFF.

The chain uses TRBV7-9 and TRBJ1-2; D not certain. Between the trimmed V and J ends, which lost 2 bases and 2 bases, there was a span of 6 bases. CDR1 and CDR2 (germline): SEHNR, FQNEAQ (reference sequence). This CDR3 is 13 amino acids long. CDR3 coding DNA: TGTGCCAGCAGCTTATTTGTCAACTATGGCTACACCTTC. Translating gives CASSLFVNYGYTF.

This clonotype was observed a handful of times. This rearrangement joins TRBV29-1 to TRBJ2-7, with 11 nucleotides matching TRBD1. The CDR3 length is 14 residues. Germline V gene lookup returns CDR1 SQVTM and CDR2 ANQGSEA. V lost 0 bases, J lost 3 bases, and 1 base stayed unmatched. Here the CDR3 reads CSVEEGTGGYEQYF. The CDR3 nucleotides are TGCAGCGTTGAAGAGGGGACAGGGGGCTACGAGCAGTACTTC.

The rearrangement uses TRBV9 and TRBJ2-1; 7 positions match TRBD2. The junction had 17 bases not matched to a gene; V was cut back by 0 bases and J by 8 bases. The CDR3 runs 18 residues. In germline, CDR1 is SGDLS, CDR2 YYNGEE. The DNA for the CDR3 is TGTGCCAGCAGCGTAGCATCTGGGCGGGAGCGGTTGCGGTATGAGCAGTTCTTC. Amino acids: CASSVASGRERLRYEQFF.

This clonotype was seen ten or more times. The V gene is TRBV5-1, the J gene TRBJ1-3; D unclear. Germline V lookup: CDR1 SGHRS, CDR2 YFSETQ. The CDR3 is 14 residues long. V gave up 0 bases and J gave up 4 bases, with 8 bases separating them. CDR3 nucleotides: TGCGCCAGCAGCTTGGACATTATGGGAAACACCATATATTTT. Translated, it gives CASSLDIMGNTIYF.